This T cell receptor beta chain was captured in a study of beta chain features in type 1 diabetes. This clone has only one observation. Its target is unknown. Germline-derived CDR1 and CDR2 are SEHNR and FQNEAQ (reference sequence). V dropped 1 base and J dropped 8 bases, with 11 bases sitting between them. This CDR3 spans 13 amino acids. Findings and limits, study-wide: Whether HLA type influences TCRB rearrangement remained unresolved here. TCRB CDR3s were moderately but significantly shorter in Type 1 diabetes patients in all four CD4+ subsets. Diminished insertions and augmented deletions at VDJ junctions characterized type 1 diabetes patients. Within the patient group, naive, central memory and Treg TCRB repertoires appeared more similar to each other than within healthy donors.

TCRB transcripts that were expressed got sequenced, as all of the isolated RNA had been reverse transcribed. Read counts averaged roughly 3.7 million for samples of naive, central memory and regulatory T cells. Generated by immunoSEQ multiplex PCR, the TCRdb table keeps only in-frame clones and is missing some. The sample consists of about 240,000 clones, about 14% of them appearing once. The J gene is TRBJ1-2, the V gene TRBV7-9; D call uncertain. The source is a man aged 25-45 years with type 1 diabetes. Sample: naive CD4+ T cells from blood. CDR3 DNA sequence: TGTGCCAGCAGCTTAGTGGGTGCGGTAGGCTACACCTTC. Protein sequence: CASSLVGAVGYTF.